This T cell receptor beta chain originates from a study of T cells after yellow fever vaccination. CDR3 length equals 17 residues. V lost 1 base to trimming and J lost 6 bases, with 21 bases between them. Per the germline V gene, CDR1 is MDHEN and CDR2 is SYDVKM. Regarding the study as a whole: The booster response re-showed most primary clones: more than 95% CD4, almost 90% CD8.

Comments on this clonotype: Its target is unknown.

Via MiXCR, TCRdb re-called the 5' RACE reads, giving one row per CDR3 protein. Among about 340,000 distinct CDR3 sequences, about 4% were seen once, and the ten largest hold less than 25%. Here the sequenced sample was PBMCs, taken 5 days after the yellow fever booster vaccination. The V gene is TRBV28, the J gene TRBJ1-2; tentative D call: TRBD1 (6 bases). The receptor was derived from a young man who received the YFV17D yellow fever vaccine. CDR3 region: CASSLSAAGGQGNGYTF. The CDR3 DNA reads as TGTGCCAGCAGTTTATCCGCCGCCGGAGGGCAGGGGAATGGCTACACCTTC.